These 6 T cell receptor beta chains share one sample of origin, sequenced in a study of regulatory and conventional T cells in RAG deficiency. Libraries were prepared by immunoSEQ multiplex PCR; TCRdb keeps only in-frame clonotypes and omits some of them. The sample lists 6,000 to 7,000 clones, around 80% occurring once. These data also featured in a second study, about regulatory T cells. That study reports: The primer mix had 52 TRBV and 13 TRBJ primers.

The specimen sequenced was CD8+ T cells sorted from blood. Receptors originate from a human donor in good health.

The gene calls are TRBV5-5 and TRBJ2-2; a weak D match, TRBD2 (6 bases). The CDR3 has 16 residues. The V end was cut by 4 bases, the J end by 4 bases, with 17 bases between. From germline, CDR1 is SGHKS and CDR2 YYEKEE (reference sequence). The CDR3 DNA sequence: TGTGCCAGCAGCCACATTACGGGGGTAGCCACCGGGGAGCTGTTTTTT. Translation: CASSHITGVATGELFF.

Only one count was recorded for this clone. The V call is TRBV5-5, the J call TRBJ2-2; D might be TRBD1 (6 bases). The V end was cut by 4 bases, the J end by 4 bases, with 14 bases between. Per germline, CDR1 SGHKS and CDR2 YYEKEE (reference sequence). The CDR3 consists of 15 residues. CDR3 sequence (DNA): TGTGCCAGCAGCCAATCGGACAGCCCCACCGGGGAGCTGTTTTTT. Translating gives CASSQSDSPTGELFF.

This chain links TRBV6-5 with TRBJ1-6; 9 bases map to TRBD1. Losses at the gene ends were 1 base for V and 9 bases for J; bases not matched to a gene: 4. CDR1 and CDR2 (germline): MNHEY, SVGAGI. The CDR3 covers 15 residues. The CDR3 spells CASSYLGQGASPLHF. CDR3 nucleotides: TGTGCCAGCAGTTACTTGGGACAGGGAGCTTCACCCCTCCACTTT.

This sequence joins TRBV28 and TRBJ2-3; 7 bases are shared with TRBD2. Germline loops: CDR1 MDHEN, CDR2 SYDVKM. The CDR3 extends over 15 amino acids. After removal of 2 bases from V and 0 bases from J, the junction contained 2 bases not matched to a gene. The CDR3 bases are TGTGCCAGCAGTTTAGGCGGGGGTAGCACAGATACGCAGTATTTT. As protein: CASSLGGGSTDTQYF.

The chain has TRBV19 and TRBJ1-4, with 8 positions matching TRBD1. Germline lookup yields CDR1 LNHDA and CDR2 SQIVND (reference sequence). This CDR3 has 18 residues. V dropped 7 bases and J dropped 0; count of bases not matched to a gene: 13. DNA of the CDR3: TGTGCCAGTACCGACGGACAGGGACTAGACTCAACTAATGAAAAACTGTTTTTT. It encodes CASTDGQGLDSTNEKLFF.

The chain carries TRBV6-1 and TRBJ1-2, with no clear D. Trimming took off 7 bases at V and 3 bases at J, with 15 bases between the two ends. In germline, CDR1 is MNHNS, CDR2 SASEGT. This CDR3 region has 14 residues. The CDR3 coding sequence is TGTGCCAGCACAGCGTCCGCGCTATACTATGGCTACACCTTC. Amino acids: CASTASALYYGYTF.